This T cell receptor beta chain originates from a study of OX40 agonist ivuxolimab in advanced cancers. Study-level background: Antecedent anti-PD-1, anti-PD-L1 or anti-CTLA-4 therapy was permissible, with 40% having received some.

Trimming removed 5 bases at V and 7 bases at J, with 18 bases between. CDR1 is SNHLY and CDR2 is FYNNEI in the germline V gene. This CDR3 has 15 residues. Overall study results and limits: Mean expanded clone counts were higher in CD8+ than CD4+ T cells. Partial responders receiving 0.1-3.0 mg/kg showed among the lowest clonal expansion.

Clones were read by immunoSEQ multiplex PCR, and TCRdb kept only the in-frame ones, dropping some. This sample yields about 42,000 clones, of which 70% to 90% are seen a single time; 2.6% belongs to the top ten. For this clone: Its antigen is undetermined.

Here the sequenced sample was CD4+ or CD8+ T cells sorted from blood, taken in a trial of the OX40 agonist ivuxolimab. This clonotype was sampled from an adult with an advanced solid tumor such as melanoma, head and neck, liver or kidney cancer. The chain uses TRBV2 and TRBJ2-1; D perhaps matches TRBD2 (6 bases). The CDR3 here is CASSRAGMAGNEQFF. The CDR3 region has the DNA TGTGCCAGCAGTCGGGCGGGAATGGCGGGGAATGAGCAGTTCTTC.